This paragraph reports one TCR beta chain. The data were produced by immunoSEQ multiplex PCR, yet TCRdb's version contains in-frame clones alone and is incomplete. The repertoire holds 300,000 to 350,000 clones, with approximately 86% as singletons. Germline CDR1 and CDR2: MNHEY and SVGAGI. The CDR3 covers 15 residues. Deletions cut 5 bases from V and 3 bases from J, with 14 bases between. The sample is drawn from a study of cytomegalovirus exposure and HLA in healthy donors. The chain links TRBV6-5 to TRBJ1-3; perhaps TRBD1 as D (6 bases). The sample comprised PBMCs. The receptor comes from a young man in good health and CMV-seronegative. The CDR3 reads CASSRTVPNGNTIYF. The DNA of the CDR3 is TGTGCCAGCAGTCGGACAGTGCCTAATGGAAACACCATATATTTT.